This T cell receptor beta chain derives from a study of T cells after yellow fever vaccination. MiXCR, applied by TCRdb to the 5' RACE reads, yields one record per CDR3 protein. Of about 230,000 distinct CDR3 sequences in the sample, 6.7% were seen once. The V and J ends lost 5 bases and 3 bases, in that order; junction bases with no gene match: 11. Per germline, CDR1 SGHTA and CDR2 FQGNSA. The CDR3 loop spans 16 amino acids. This clonotype has ten or more counts. The chain couples TRBV7-2 to TRBJ2-7, with 9 bases that match TRBD1. The TCR comes from a man younger than 45 who received the YFV17D yellow fever vaccine. The sequencing used CD4+ T cells sorted from PBMCs, collected on the day of the yellow fever booster vaccination. The CDR3 loop is CASSATVGGQGYEQYF. CDR3 coding DNA: TGTGCCAGCAGCGCCACGGTTGGGGGACAGGGCTACGAGCAGTACTTC.